The 30 T cell receptor beta chains listed next were all sequenced from one sample in a study of T-cell reconstitution after alpha-beta-depleted transplantation in children. Construction of the TCRbeta library involved unique molecular identifiers. Each CDR3 protein is one row after TCRdb ran MiXCR on the PCR reads. Among over 300,000 distinct CDR3 sequences listed, about a tenth were seen once. The source material was PBMCs from the stem cell graft donor, sampled from the stem cell graft. The receptors come from a human donor who donated a stem cell graft to a child with acute lymphoblastic leukemia.

The V gene is TRBV29-1, the J gene TRBJ2-5, with 8 bases aligning to TRBD1. The germline V gene encodes CDR1 SQVTM and CDR2 ANQGSEA. The V segment lost 2 bases and the J segment 3 bases; nucleotides outside the gene matches: 14. The CDR3 length is 17 residues. CDR3 loop: CSVEIPGQGVGEETQYF. The CDR3 region has the DNA TGCAGCGTTGAAATACCCGGACAGGGAGTCGGGGAAGAGACCCAGTACTTC.

This clonotype was seen ten or more times. The chain uses TRBV4-1 and TRBJ2-1; D perhaps matches TRBD2 (6 bases). V was shortened by 7 bases and J by 4 bases, with 20 bases between the two germline ends. CDR3 length: 16 amino acids. Germline loops: CDR1 MGHRA, CDR2 YSYEKL. CDR3 DNA: TGCGCCAGCAATGAATCCCCTAGCGCAACATACAATGAGCAGTTCTTC. Its translation is CASNESPSATYNEQFF.

The sample holds many counts of this clonotype. The genes are TRBV4-1 and TRBJ2-1, with D tentatively TRBD1 (6 bases). The CDR3 runs to 13 residues. V lost 2 bases, J lost 6 bases, and 8 bases lay in between. Germline assignment: CDR1 MGHRA and CDR2 YSYEKL. The CDR3 loop reads CASSQTGFNEQFF. DNA for the CDR3: TGCGCCAGCAGCCAAACAGGGTTCAATGAGCAGTTCTTC.

The sample holds a few counts of this clonotype. The chain is built from TRBV27 and TRBJ1-1; D is ambiguous. Between the trimmed V and J ends, which lost 2 bases and 0 bases, there was a span of 13 bases. The CDR3 loop spans 16 amino acids. Germline-derived CDR1 and CDR2 are MNHEY and SMNVEV (reference sequence). The CDR3 loop reads CASSLAQGLMNTEAFF. The CDR3 region has the DNA TGTGCCAGCAGTTTAGCCCAAGGCCTAATGAACACTGAAGCTTTCTTT.

As regards this clonotype: At one end, the junction sequence differs from germline, possibly due to a read error. V usage is TRBV20-1 and J usage is TRBJ2-3; a weak D match, TRBD2 (6 bases). CDR1 DFQATT and CDR2 SNEGSKA come from the germline V gene (reference sequence). The CDR3 length is 17 residues. DNA for the CDR3: TGCTGTGCTAGGTCCGTTCGGGAGACAGCCGTCACAGATACGCAGTATTTT. This sequence encodes CCARSVRETAVTDTQYF.

This clonotype was detected only a few times. The chain is built from TRBV12-3 or TRBV12-4 and TRBJ2-3; D might be TRBD1 or TRBD2, each matching 6 bases. This CDR3 is built from 14 residues. Trimming left V 2 bases short and J 4 bases short, with 10 bases between. CDR3 protein: CASSLSGAPDTQYF. In DNA form, the CDR3 reads TGTGCCAGCAGTTTATCGGGGGCCCCAGATACGCAGTATTTT.

This clonotype occurred a few times. The V call is TRBV7-9, the J call TRBJ2-5; 10 bases match TRBD2. The germline gives CDR1 SEHNR, CDR2 FQNEAQ (reference sequence). This CDR3 comprises 17 residues. V trimming: 3 bases; J trimming: 3 bases; junction bases outside the gene matches: 10. Here the CDR3 DNA reads TGTGCCAGCAGCTTCGGGGAATGGACTAGCGGAAAAGAGACCCAGTACTTC. It translates to CASSFGEWTSGKETQYF.

The rearrangement joins TRBV7-9 to TRBJ2-1; a weak D match, TRBD2 (5 bases). CDR1 is SEHNR, CDR2 FQNEAQ, per germline (reference sequence). V was shortened by 5 bases and J by 7 bases, with 15 bases between the two germline ends. This CDR3 spans 14 amino acids. The CDR3 bases are TGTGCCAGCAGCCCAGCGGTGGCAATAAATGAGCAGTTCTTC. Protein product: CASSPAVAINEQFF.

In its sample, this clonotype was seen many times. The CDR3, as DNA: TGCGCCAGCAGCCAAGGTCCGGGCCACCTTTCCTACGAGCAGTACTTC. It specifies CASSQGPGHLSYEQYF. The J gene is TRBJ2-7, the V gene TRBV4-3; D uncertain. V lost 1 base to trimming and J lost 1 base, with 14 bases between them. Germline values: CDR1 LGHNA, CDR2 YSLEER. CDR3 length: 16 amino acids.

This clonotype was seen ten or more times. V gene TRBV10-3 combines with J gene TRBJ2-1, with D possibly called TRBD1 or TRBD2 (5 bases each). This CDR3 region has 13 residues. V lost 7 bases and J lost 3, with 10 bases in between. Germline CDR1 and CDR2: ENHRY and SYGVKD. In nucleotides, the CDR3 is TGTGCCATCACCGGGGACGGCTACAATGAGCAGTTCTTC. Amino acid sequence: CAITGDGYNEQFF.

This clonotype has a handful of counts. V and J are TRBV7-2 and TRBJ1-1, with D tentatively TRBD1 (5 bases). The CDR3 extends over 15 amino acids. Trimming pared 2 bases from V and 1 base from J, leaving 11 bases between. Germline V gives CDR1 SGHTA, CDR2 FQGNSA. CDR3 sequence reads: CASSLLRQSNTEAFF. CDR3 coding DNA: TGTGCCAGCAGCTTACTTCGACAGTCGAACACTGAAGCTTTCTTT.

The chain uses TRBV7-9 and TRBJ2-1; 8 nucleotides agree with TRBD1. After removal of 6 bases from V and 6 bases from J, the junction contained 10 bases not matched to a gene. This CDR3 has 15 residues. From germline, CDR1 is SEHNR and CDR2 FQNEAQ (reference sequence). CDR3 DNA: TGTGCCAGCAGTCCCGGGACAGGAAGGGCCAATGAGCAGTTCTTC. This encodes CASSPGTGRANEQFF.

The table lists this clonotype with a few counts. The chain employs TRBV7-2 and TRBJ2-7, with a tentative D call TRBD1 (6 bases). Deletions cut 1 base from V and 3 bases from J, with 13 bases between. The CDR3 is 15 residues long. The V gene's germline CDR1 is SGHTA and CDR2 FQGNSA. CDR3 in DNA: TGTGCCAGCAGCTTAGGGGAAGGGGGATTCTACGAGCAGTACTTC. Translated, it gives CASSLGEGGFYEQYF.

This clonotype has just a few counts. The gene calls are TRBV6-5 and TRBJ1-4, with TRBD1 matching 7 bases. This CDR3 comprises 16 residues. The V gene end was trimmed by 3 bases and the J gene end by 4 bases; junction bases not matched to a gene: 8. The germline V gene encodes CDR1 MNHEY and CDR2 SVGAGI. CDR3 nucleotide sequence: TGTGCCAGCAGTTATCAACCGGGACAGATTAATGAAAAACTGTTTTTT. This sequence encodes CASSYQPGQINEKLFF.

In its sample, this clonotype was seen a few times. This chain joins TRBV29-1 and TRBJ1-2; maybe TRBD1 (5 bases). This CDR3 is built from 11 residues. The germline gives CDR1 SQVTM, CDR2 ANQGSEA. The V end was cut by 4 bases, the J end by 10 bases, with 13 bases between. CDR3 in amino acids: CSVASGTTYTF. The CDR3 DNA reads as TGCAGCGTTGCCTCCGGGACGACCTACACCTTC.

The V gene is TRBV30, the J gene TRBJ2-7; 10 bases agree with TRBD2. The junction had 13 bases not matched to a gene; V was cut back by 3 bases and J by 5 bases. The germline V gene encodes CDR1 GTSNPN and CDR2 SVGIG (reference sequence). There are 16 residues in the CDR3. In DNA, the CDR3 is TGTGCCTGGAGAAATGTAAGGTCTAGCGGGAGTAACGAGCAGTACTTC. It translates to CAWRNVRSSGSNEQYF.

This clonotype showed up just once. The CDR3 reads CASRNIQRNEQFF. For the CDR3, the DNA is TGTGCCAGCAGAAATATCCAGCGCAATGAGCAGTTCTTC. The chain carries TRBV2 and TRBJ2-1; D not certain. From germline, CDR1 is SNHLY and CDR2 FYNNEI. Trimming pared 6 bases from V and 6 bases from J, leaving 12 bases between. This CDR3 contains 13 residues.

This clonotype was detected ten times or more. The rearrangement joins TRBV20-1 to TRBJ2-7; TRBD2 matches 8 bases. CDR1 DFQATT and CDR2 SNEGSKA come from the germline V gene (reference sequence). The CDR3 is made up of 14 amino acids. After removal of 4 bases from V and 5 bases from J, the junction contained 10 bases not matched to a gene. In DNA, the CDR3 is TGCAGTGCTACTATGACTAGCGCCAGTCACGAGCAGTACTTC. It codes for CSATMTSASHEQYF.

This clonotype was observed a single time. A read error may account for a junction end that differs from germline. The chain couples TRBV12-3 or TRBV12-4 to TRBJ1-5, with TRBD1 matching over 7 bases. The CDR3 is made up of 15 amino acids. CDR3 DNA sequence: TGTGCCAGCAGTTTACTGGCAGGGGGGAGTCAGCCCCGGCATTTT. This gives the protein CASSLLAGGSQPRHF.

The rearrangement joins TRBV12-3 or TRBV12-4 to TRBJ1-2, with D possibly being TRBD1 (5 bases). This CDR3 is built from 14 residues. Trimming shortened V by 6 bases and J by 8 bases, and 19 bases separated the two germline ends. In DNA form, the CDR3 reads TGTGCCAGCAGCCCCCTAAGCAGGGCTGGGGGCTACACCTTC. Translated: CASSPLSRAGGYTF.

The chain has TRBV5-1 and TRBJ2-5; D remains ambiguous. This CDR3 has 15 amino acids. The V end was cut by 0 bases, the J end by 4 bases, with 13 bases between. Germline CDR1 is SGHRS and CDR2 is YFSETQ. CDR3: CASSLGGRSRETQYF. The DNA of the CDR3 is TGCGCCAGCAGCTTGGGTGGACGGAGCCGAGAGACCCAGTACTTC.

This clonotype was detected many times. This rearrangement joins TRBV5-4 to TRBJ2-3; 8 bases fit TRBD2. V dropped 4 bases and J dropped 2; count of bases not matched to a gene: 9. CDR1 is SGHNT and CDR2 is YYREEE in the germline V gene (reference sequence). The CDR3 loop spans 16 amino acids. The CDR3 here is CASSPLAGSSTDTQYF. As DNA, the CDR3 is TGTGCCAGCAGCCCTCTAGCGGGCAGCTCCACAGATACGCAGTATTTT.

The chain uses TRBV5-1 and TRBJ2-1; TRBD2 aligns across 15 bases. Germline V gene data show CDR1 as SGHRS and CDR2 as YFSETQ. This CDR3 is 17 amino acids long. V lost 3 bases, J lost 4 bases, and 5 bases stayed unmatched. Written as DNA, the CDR3 is TGCGCCAGCAGCTGGGGACTAGCGGGAGGCCAATACAATGAGCAGTTCTTC. The encoded protein is CASSWGLAGGQYNEQFF.

This clonotype was counted a few times. This chain uses TRBV6-2 or TRBV6-3 with TRBJ2-1, with D unclear. Germline assignment: CDR1 MNHEY and CDR2 SVGEGT. The CDR3 totals 14 residues. Trimming left V 9 bases short and J 0 bases short, with 12 bases between. The CDR3, as DNA: TGTGCCAGTTTTAAACCCTACTCCTACAATGAGCAGTTCTTC. Its translation: CASFKPYSYNEQFF.

The chain has TRBV5-1 and TRBJ2-2; D tentatively reads TRBD1 or TRBD2 (5 bases each). The germline V and J ends were trimmed by 0 bases and 6 bases, with 12 bases remaining between them. Germline V gives CDR1 SGHRS, CDR2 YFSETQ. The CDR3 covers 15 residues. For the CDR3, the DNA is TGCGCCAGCAGCTTGGGGGGACCCGGACCCGGGGAGCTGTTTTTT. The encoded protein is CASSLGGPGPGELFF.

This clonotype occurred many times. This chain links TRBV20-1 with TRBJ2-1; TRBD1 agrees at 8 bases. CDR3 length: 13 amino acids. Trimming cost V 6 bases and J 2 bases; bases outside gene matches: 3. The germline CDR1 and CDR2 sequences are DFQATT and SNEGSKA (reference sequence). DNA of the CDR3: TGCAGTGCCGGACAGGGTGCCTACAATGAGCAGTTCTTC. Its translation is CSAGQGAYNEQFF.

This clonotype was seen a few times. The chain employs TRBV2 and TRBJ2-2, with a tentative D call TRBD1 (6 bases). Germline assignment: CDR1 SNHLY and CDR2 FYNNEI. V lost 4 bases, J lost 0 bases, and 15 bases lay in between. The CDR3 spans 17 residues. The CDR3 nucleotides are TGTGCCAGCAGTGTCCCACAGGGTAACCCGAACACCGGGGAGCTGTTTTTT. This encodes CASSVPQGNPNTGELFF.

The V gene is TRBV11-2, the J gene TRBJ2-2; D remains ambiguous. Per the germline V gene, CDR1 is SGHAT and CDR2 is FQNNGV. The length of the CDR3 is 14 residues. V gave up 5 bases and J gave up 5 bases, with 12 bases separating them. Written as DNA, the CDR3 is TGTGCCAGCAGCGCCAGATCTAGAACCGGGGAGCTGTTTTTT. Amino acids: CASSARSRTGELFF.

This chain joins TRBV12-3 or TRBV12-4 and TRBJ2-7, with D possibly matching TRBD1 (5 bases). V lost 3 bases to trimming and J lost 5 bases, with 11 bases between them. This CDR3 is 13 amino acids long. CDR3 DNA: TGTGCCAGCAGTTTGGGGCTGTTGAACGAGCAGTACTTC. Residues: CASSLGLLNEQYF.

Notes on this clonotype: Possible read error: a much larger clone is one base away. V is TRBV5-1 and J is TRBJ2-6; 9 bases line up with TRBD1. Germline CDR1 SGHRS, CDR2 YFSETQ. The CDR3 has 17 amino acids. The CDR3 loop is CASSIQGASPGANGLTF. The CDR3, as DNA: TGCGCCAGCAGCATACAGGGGGCGAGTCCTGGGGCCAACGGCCTGACTTTC.